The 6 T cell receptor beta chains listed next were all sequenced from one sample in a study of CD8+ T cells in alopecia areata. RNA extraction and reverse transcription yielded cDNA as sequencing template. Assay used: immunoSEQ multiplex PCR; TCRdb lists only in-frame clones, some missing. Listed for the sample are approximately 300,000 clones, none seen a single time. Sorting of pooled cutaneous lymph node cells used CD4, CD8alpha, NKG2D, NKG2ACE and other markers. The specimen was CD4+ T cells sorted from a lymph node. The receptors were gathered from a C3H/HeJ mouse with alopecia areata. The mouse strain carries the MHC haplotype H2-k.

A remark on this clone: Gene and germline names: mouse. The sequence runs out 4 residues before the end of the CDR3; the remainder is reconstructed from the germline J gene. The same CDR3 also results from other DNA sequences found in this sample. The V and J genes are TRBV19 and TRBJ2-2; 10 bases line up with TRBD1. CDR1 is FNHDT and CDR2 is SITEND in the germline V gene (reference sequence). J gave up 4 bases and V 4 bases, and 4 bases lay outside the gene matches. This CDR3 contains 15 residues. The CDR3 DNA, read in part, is TGTGCCAGCAGTCGACAGGGGGCTAGCACCGGG. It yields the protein CASSRQGASTG. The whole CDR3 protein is CASSRQGASTGQLYF.

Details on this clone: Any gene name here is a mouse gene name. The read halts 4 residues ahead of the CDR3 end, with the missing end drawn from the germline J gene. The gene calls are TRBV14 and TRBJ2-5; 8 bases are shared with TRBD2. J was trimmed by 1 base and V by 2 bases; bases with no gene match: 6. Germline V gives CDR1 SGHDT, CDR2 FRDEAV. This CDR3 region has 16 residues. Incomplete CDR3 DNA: TGTGCCAGCAGTTTGGATGGGGGGGGATACCAAGAC. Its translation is CASSLDGGGYQD. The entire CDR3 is CASSLDGGGYQDTQYF.

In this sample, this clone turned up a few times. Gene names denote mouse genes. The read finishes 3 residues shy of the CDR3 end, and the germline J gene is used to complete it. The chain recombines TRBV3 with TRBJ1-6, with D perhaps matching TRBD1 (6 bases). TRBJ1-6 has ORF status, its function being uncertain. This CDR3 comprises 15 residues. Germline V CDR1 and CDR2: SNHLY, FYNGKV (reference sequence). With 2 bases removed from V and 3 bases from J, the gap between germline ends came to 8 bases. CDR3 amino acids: CASSLRDIYNSPLYF. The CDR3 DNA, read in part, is TGTGCCAGCAGCTTAAGGGACATCTATAATTCGCCC.

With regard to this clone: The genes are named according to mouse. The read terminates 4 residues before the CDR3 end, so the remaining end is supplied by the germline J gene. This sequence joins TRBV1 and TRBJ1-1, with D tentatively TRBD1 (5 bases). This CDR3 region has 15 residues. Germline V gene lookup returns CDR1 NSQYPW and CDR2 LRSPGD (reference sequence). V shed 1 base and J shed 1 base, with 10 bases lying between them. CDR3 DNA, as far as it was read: TGCACCTGCAGTGCAGTAGGACAAAAAAACACA. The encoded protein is CTCSAVGQKNT. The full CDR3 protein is CTCSAVGQKNTEVFF.

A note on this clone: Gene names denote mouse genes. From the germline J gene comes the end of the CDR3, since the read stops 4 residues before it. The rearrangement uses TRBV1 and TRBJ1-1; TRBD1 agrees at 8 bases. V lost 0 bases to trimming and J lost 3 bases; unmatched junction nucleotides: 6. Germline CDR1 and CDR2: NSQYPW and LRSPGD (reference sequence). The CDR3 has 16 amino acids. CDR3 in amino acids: CTCSADQDRGDTEVFF. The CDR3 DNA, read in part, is TGCACCTGCAGTGCAGATCAAGACAGGGGCGACACA.

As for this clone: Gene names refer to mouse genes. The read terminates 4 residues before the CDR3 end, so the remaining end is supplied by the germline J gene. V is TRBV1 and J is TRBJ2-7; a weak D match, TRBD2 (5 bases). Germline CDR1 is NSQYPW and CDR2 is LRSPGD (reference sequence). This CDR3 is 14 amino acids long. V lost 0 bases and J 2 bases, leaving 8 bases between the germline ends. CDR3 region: CTCSADSGPYEQYF. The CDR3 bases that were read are TGCACCTGCAGTGCAGACTCTGGGCCCTAT.